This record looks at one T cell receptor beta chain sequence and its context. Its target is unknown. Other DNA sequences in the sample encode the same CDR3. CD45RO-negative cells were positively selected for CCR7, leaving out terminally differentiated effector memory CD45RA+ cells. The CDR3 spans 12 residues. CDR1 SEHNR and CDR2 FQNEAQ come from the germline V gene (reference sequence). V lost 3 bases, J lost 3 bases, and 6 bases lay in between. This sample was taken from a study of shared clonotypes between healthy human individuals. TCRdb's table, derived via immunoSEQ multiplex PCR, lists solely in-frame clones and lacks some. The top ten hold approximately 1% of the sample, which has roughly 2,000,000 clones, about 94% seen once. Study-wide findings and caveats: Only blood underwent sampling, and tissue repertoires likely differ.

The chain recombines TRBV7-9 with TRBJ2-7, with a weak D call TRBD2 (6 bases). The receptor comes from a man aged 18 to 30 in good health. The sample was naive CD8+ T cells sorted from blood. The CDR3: CASSLDYYEQYF. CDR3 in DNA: TGTGCCAGCAGCTTGGACTACTACGAGCAGTACTTC. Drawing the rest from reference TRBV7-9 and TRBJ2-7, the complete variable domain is DTGVSQNPRHKITKRGQNVTFRCDPISEHNRLYWYRQTLGQGPEFLTYFQNEAQLEKSRLLSDRFSAERPKGSFSTLEIQRTEQGDSAMYLCASSLDYYEQYFGPGTRLTVT.